The next 21 T cell receptor beta chains were all read from a single sample in a study of brain T cells in children with intractable seizures. The repertoire was sequenced with immunoSEQ multiplex PCR; TCRdb's copy has only in-frame clones and lacks some. The table includes around 44,000 clones, approximately 90% detected once. Source: peripheral blood, taken at surgery. These receptors were collected from a girl aged 2-10 years with tuberous sclerosis and intractable seizures.

The V and J genes are TRBV5-1 and TRBJ1-1; no reliable D call. The CDR3 is made up of 13 amino acids. Germline lookup yields CDR1 SGHRS and CDR2 YFSETQ. The ends were cut back, 4 bases at V and 4 bases at J, with 11 bases in the middle. CDR3 DNA: TGCGCCAGCAGCCGCCGTAGAGGCACTGAAGCTTTCTTT. It is translated as CASSRRRGTEAFF.

The J gene is TRBJ2-7, the V gene TRBV20-1; D gene unclear. Trimming took 3 bases from V and 7 from J, leaving 10 bases between them. CDR1 is DFQATT and CDR2 is SNEGSKA in the germline V gene (reference sequence). There are 11 residues in the CDR3. DNA of the CDR3: TGCAGTGCTAGTATCGGGTGGGAGCAGTACTTC. As protein: CSASIGWEQYF.

This chain connects TRBV23-1 to TRBJ1-1, with no clear D. TRBV23-1 is an ORF, and what it does is uncertain. The V end was cut by 2 bases, the J end by 6 bases, with 10 bases between. The CDR3 runs 13 residues. The CDR3 DNA follows: TGCGCCAGCAGTCAAATCTTTAGGGCTGAAGCTTTCTTT. This encodes CASSQIFRAEAFF.

The genes are TRBV5-1 and TRBJ1-1; a weak D match, TRBD1 (5 bases). The CDR3 has 13 residues. V lost 4 bases, J lost 3 bases, and 10 bases lay in between. Germline loops: CDR1 SGHRS, CDR2 YFSETQ. The CDR3 nucleotides read TGCGCCAGCAGCCGCGGGGCGGACACTGAAGCTTTCTTT. Residues: CASSRGADTEAFF. Together with reference TRBV5-1 and TRBJ1-1, the CDR3 gives the full variable domain: KAGVTQTPRYLIKTRGQQVTLSCSPISGHRSVSWYQQTPGQGLQFLFEYFSETQRNKGNFPGRFSGRQFSNSRSEMNVSTLELGDSALYLCASSRGADTEAFFGQGTRLTVV.

The chain joins TRBV10-3 to TRBJ2-2, with D possibly TRBD2 on 5 matching bases. V was pared by 11 bases and J by 3 bases, with 13 bases between. The CDR3 totals 13 residues. Germline CDR1 reads ENHRY; CDR2 reads SYGVKD. The CDR3 protein is CAAGVRYTGELFF. CDR3 sequence (DNA): TGTGCCGCCGGGGTACGCTACACCGGGGAGCTGTTTTTT.

The chain recombines TRBV29-1 with TRBJ2-3; 12 positions agree with TRBD2. With 2 bases clipped from V and 6 bases from J, the junction kept 6 bases outside the gene matches. This CDR3 has 15 amino acids. The germline gives CDR1 SQVTM, CDR2 ANQGSEA. The CDR3 spells CSVEKLAGGLDTQYF. The DNA for the CDR3 is TGCAGCGTTGAAAAACTAGCGGGGGGCCTGGATACGCAGTATTTT.

The chain joins TRBV30 to TRBJ2-1; 8 bases fit TRBD2. The V segment lost 4 bases and the J segment 2 bases; nucleotides outside the gene matches: 4. Germline CDR1 GTSNPN, CDR2 SVGIG (reference sequence). The length of the CDR3 is 14 residues. CDR3 sequence reads: CAWTGGATYNEQFF. Written as DNA, the CDR3 is TGTGCCTGGACGGGGGGGGCTACCTACAATGAGCAGTTCTTC.

This chain links TRBV5-6 with TRBJ1-3; 10 bases match TRBD1. Germline assignment: CDR1 SGHDT and CDR2 YYEEEE. V lost 3 bases and J lost 4; bases outside the gene matches: 7. CDR3 length equals 16 residues. The CDR3 nucleotides are TGTGCCAGCAGCTCGCGGACAGGGGGTCCCGGAAACACCATATATTTT. Translation: CASSSRTGGPGNTIYF.

The J gene is TRBJ1-2, the V gene TRBV3-1 (or the pseudogene TRBV3-2), with TRBD1 matching over 9 bases. This CDR3 is 17 amino acids long. CDR1 is LGHDT and CDR2 is YNNKEL in the germline V gene (reference sequence). V was clipped by 2 bases and J by 5 bases; unmatched bases: 12. The CDR3 DNA follows: TGTGCCAGCAGCCAAAAAAGGGACCGGGACAGGGTATATGGCTACACCTTC. Translating it yields CASSQKRDRDRVYGYTF.

This chain links TRBV11-2 with TRBJ2-2, with 7 bases fitting TRBD2. The germline CDR1 and CDR2 sequences are SGHAT and FQNNGV. The CDR3 runs 12 residues. V lost 5 bases, J lost 6 bases, and 0 bases stayed unmatched. The DNA for the CDR3 is TGTGCCAGCAGCCGGGGGGCCGGGGAGCTGTTTTTT. Residues: CASSRGAGELFF.

This sequence joins TRBV11-2 and TRBJ2-7; D remains ambiguous. CDR3 length: 14 residues. V lost 4 bases and J lost 1, with 11 bases in between. Germline V gene lookup returns CDR1 SGHAT and CDR2 FQNNGV. The CDR3 spells CASSYRVMSYEQYF. CDR3 bases: TGTGCCAGCAGCTATCGGGTTATGTCCTACGAGCAGTACTTC.

The chain couples TRBV5-1 to TRBJ2-6, with D hard to call. Germline CDR1 SGHRS, CDR2 YFSETQ. The CDR3 extends over 15 amino acids. V was cut by 0 bases and J by 4 bases, with 8 bases left in between. CDR3 DNA: TGCGCCAGCAGCTTGGAAGTATCAGGGGCCAACGTCCTGACTTTC. Its translation: CASSLEVSGANVLTF.

V usage is TRBV27 and J usage is TRBJ2-2; TRBD1 aligns across 8 bases. This CDR3 is built from 13 residues. The germline V gene encodes CDR1 MNHEY and CDR2 SMNVEV (reference sequence). V trimming: 6 bases; J trimming: 5 bases; junction bases outside the gene matches: 2. This CDR3 reads CASRTGGTGELFF. The CDR3 DNA follows: TGTGCCAGCAGAACAGGGGGGACCGGGGAGCTGTTTTTT.

V usage is TRBV5-6 and J usage is TRBJ2-3, with TRBD2 matching over 7 bases. The germline V gene has CDR1 SGHDT and CDR2 YYEEEE. The CDR3 has 17 amino acids. V was clipped by 1 base and J by 6 bases; unmatched bases: 14. CDR3 sequence: CASSLYQALAARDTQYF. CDR3 sequence (DNA): TGTGCCAGCAGCTTGTATCAAGCGCTAGCGGCCCGGGATACGCAGTATTTT.

V and J are TRBV2 and TRBJ2-1; TRBD2 matches 7 bases. The V gene end was trimmed by 5 bases and the J gene end by 7 bases; junction bases not matched to a gene: 11. The CDR3 is 15 amino acids. Germline V lookup: CDR1 SNHLY, CDR2 FYNNEI. The CDR3 spells CASSSGTTALNEQFF. The CDR3 nucleotides are TGTGCCAGCAGTTCCGGGACTACCGCCTTGAATGAGCAGTTCTTC.

V is TRBV9 and J is TRBJ1-3; the D is unclear. CDR1 and CDR2 (germline): SGDLS, YYNGEE. CDR3 length equals 15 residues. The V end lost 6 bases, the J end lost 0 bases, and 13 bases lay between the germline ends. CDR3 sequence (DNA): TGTGCCAGCACCGCTACTGAGTTCTCTGGAAACACCATATATTTT. Protein: CASTATEFSGNTIYF.

The chain couples TRBV19 to TRBJ2-2, with D perhaps given as TRBD1 or TRBD2 (5 bases each). Germline CDR1 is LNHDA and CDR2 is SQIVND (reference sequence). The ends were cut back, 5 bases at V and 13 bases at J, with 26 bases in the middle. This CDR3 is built from 16 residues. The CDR3 coding sequence is TGTGCCAGTAGTGTCCGGGACGATTTTACCCCCGTCGTGCTGTTTTTT. This codes for CASSVRDDFTPVVLFF.

The chain links TRBV5-1 to TRBJ2-7, with D perhaps given as TRBD1 or TRBD2 (6 bases each). This CDR3 is built from 14 residues. Trimming cost V 2 bases and J 1 base, with 10 bases left between them. The germline V gene encodes CDR1 SGHRS and CDR2 YFSETQ. CDR3 sequence: CASSFGGISYEQYF. DNA for the CDR3: TGCGCCAGCAGCTTCGGGGGCATTTCCTACGAGCAGTACTTC.

The gene calls are TRBV10-3 and TRBJ1-1; D gene ambiguous. CDR3 length equals 13 residues. Germline CDR1 ENHRY, CDR2 SYGVKD. V dropped 3 bases and J dropped 1 base, with 6 bases sitting between them. The CDR3 reads CAISDTPNTEAFF. The CDR3 coding sequence is TGTGCCATCAGTGACACCCCGAACACTGAAGCTTTCTTT.

This clone was observed a single time. Germline is not matched at one junction end, which may reflect a read error. V and J are TRBV5-1 and TRBJ1-1; no definite D call. CDR3 length: 15 amino acids. Germline CDR1 is SGHRS and CDR2 is YFSETQ. The CDR3 protein is CASSLAPPRNAEAFF. CDR3 DNA sequence: TGCGCCAGCAGCTTGGCTCCCCCCCGGAACGCTGAAGCTTTCTTT.

V usage is TRBV5-8 and J usage is TRBJ1-3; D gene uncertain. Germline V CDR1 and CDR2: SGHTS, YDEGEE. This CDR3 is 17 amino acids long. The V and J ends lost 2 bases and 0 bases respectively, with 15 bases between them. The DNA of the CDR3 is TGTGCCAGCAGCTTCCTACCGAGACGGCGCTCTGGAAACACCATATATTTT. It encodes CASSFLPRRRSGNTIYF.